Listed here are 8 T cell receptor beta chains from one sample, sequenced in a study of blood T cell repertoires in COVID-19. Assay: immunoSEQ multiplex PCR; the TCRdb copy retains only in-frame clones and omits some. The table lists about 480,000 clones, 88% of them singletons. The sample taken for sequencing was peripheral blood. These receptors all stem from a woman aged 45 to 65 with COVID-19, enrolled during active disease.

The chain is built from TRBV6-5 and TRBJ1-2, with TRBD1 matching over 8 bases. Germline V gene sequence: CDR1 MNHEY, CDR2 SVGAGI. CDR3 size: 14 residues. V was pared by 6 bases and J by 6 bases, with 9 bases of the junction left unmatched. CDR3 DNA: TGTGCCAGCAGCCAGGAGACAGGGGTCGATGGCTACACCTTC. Its protein is CASSQETGVDGYTF.

The V and J genes are TRBV4-2 and TRBJ2-3, with 7 bases lining up with TRBD2. The germline V gene has CDR1 LGHNA and CDR2 YNFKEQ. This CDR3 is built from 16 residues. The junction had 5 bases not matched to a gene; V was cut back by 0 bases and J by 2 bases. CDR3 DNA: TGTGCCAGCAGCCAAGAGGGAGGGGTTTACACAGATACGCAGTATTTT. Translating gives CASSQEGGVYTDTQYF.

The rearrangement joins TRBV6-5 to TRBJ1-2; no clear D. V was shortened by 6 bases and J by 8 bases, with 19 bases between the two germline ends. This CDR3 is 14 amino acids long. Germline CDR1 and CDR2: MNHEY and SVGAGI. The DNA for the CDR3 is TGTGCCAGCAGCTCGGGATCCACGAACTCCGGCTACACCTTC. Translated, it gives CASSSGSTNSGYTF.

This chain connects TRBV6-5 to TRBJ2-7; the D gene is possibly TRBD2 (5 bases). In germline, CDR1 is MNHEY, CDR2 SVGAGI. The CDR3 covers 13 residues. The V and J ends lost 5 bases and 4 bases respectively, with 12 bases between them. The CDR3 nucleotides read TGTGCCAGCAGTACCCGAGGGAGATACGAGCAGTACTTC. This translates into CASSTRGRYEQYF.

The chain links TRBV28 to TRBJ2-3; D is unclear. Germline values: CDR1 MDHEN, CDR2 SYDVKM. V was pared by 3 bases and J by 4 bases, with 5 bases between. This CDR3 has 12 residues. The CDR3 loop is CASSFSADTQYF. Written as DNA, the CDR3 is TGTGCCAGCAGTTTTTCGGCAGATACGCAGTATTTT.

This chain connects TRBV12-5 to TRBJ1-1, with D tentatively TRBD1 (5 bases). CDR3 size: 15 residues. V lost 4 bases and J 1 base, leaving 13 bases between the germline ends. In germline, CDR1 is LGHNT, CDR2 FRNRAP. Here the CDR3 reads CASGWDSQGNTEAFF. The DNA for the CDR3 is TGTGCTAGTGGTTGGGACTCGCAGGGGAACACTGAAGCTTTCTTT.

This rearrangement joins TRBV19 to TRBJ1-1; 7 positions match TRBD1. This CDR3 contains 13 residues. The germline V gene encodes CDR1 LNHDA and CDR2 SQIVND (reference sequence). V was pared by 8 bases and J by 2 bases, with 5 bases of the junction left unmatched. The CDR3 coding sequence is TGTGCCAGTCAAAGGGACAGCAACACTGAAGCTTTCTTT. This gives the protein CASQRDSNTEAFF.

The chain carries TRBV11-3 and TRBJ2-2; D is unresolved. The CDR3 length is 14 residues. V lost 1 base and J 4 bases, leaving 7 bases between the germline ends. Looked up from germline, CDR1 is SGHNT and CDR2 is YENEEA. The CDR3: CASSLGPPTGELFF. The CDR3, as DNA: TGTGCCAGCAGCTTAGGGCCACCCACCGGGGAGCTGTTTTTT.